This T cell receptor beta chain was sequenced during a study of blood T cell repertoires in COVID-19. Looked up from germline, CDR1 is SEHNR and CDR2 is FQNEAQ (reference sequence). This CDR3 has 16 residues. V shed 5 bases and J 10 bases; nucleotides not matched to a gene: 11. The assay was immunoSEQ multiplex PCR, and TCRdb's table has in-frame clones only and misses some. The sample holds under 300,000 clones, 80% to 95% seen once. The sequence derives from a woman between 18 and 29 years old who had recovered from COVID-19. V gene TRBV7-9 combines with J gene TRBJ2-5; TRBD2 matches at 15 bases. The sample was PBMCs or T cells enriched from blood (not recorded which). The CDR3 spells CASSEGLAGGPWGQYF. The CDR3 DNA reads as TGTGCCAGCAGCGAGGGACTAGCGGGAGGCCCGTGGGGCCAGTACTTC.